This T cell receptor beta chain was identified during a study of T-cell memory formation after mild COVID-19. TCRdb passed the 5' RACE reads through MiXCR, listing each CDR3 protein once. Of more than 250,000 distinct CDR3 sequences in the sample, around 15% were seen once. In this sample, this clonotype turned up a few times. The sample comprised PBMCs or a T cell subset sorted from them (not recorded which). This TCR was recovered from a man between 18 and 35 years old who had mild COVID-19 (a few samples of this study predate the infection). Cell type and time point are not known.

This chain's CDR3 is CASSYSRTSGGIQYF. For the CDR3, the DNA is TGTGCCAGCAGTTACTCGAGGACTAGCGGGGGGATTCAGTACTTC. This chain uses TRBV6-5 with TRBJ2-4; 14 nucleotides match TRBD2. Germline loops: CDR1 MNHEY, CDR2 SVGAGI. CDR3 length equals 15 residues. The V and J ends lost 0 bases and 10 bases, in that order; junction bases with no gene match: 2.